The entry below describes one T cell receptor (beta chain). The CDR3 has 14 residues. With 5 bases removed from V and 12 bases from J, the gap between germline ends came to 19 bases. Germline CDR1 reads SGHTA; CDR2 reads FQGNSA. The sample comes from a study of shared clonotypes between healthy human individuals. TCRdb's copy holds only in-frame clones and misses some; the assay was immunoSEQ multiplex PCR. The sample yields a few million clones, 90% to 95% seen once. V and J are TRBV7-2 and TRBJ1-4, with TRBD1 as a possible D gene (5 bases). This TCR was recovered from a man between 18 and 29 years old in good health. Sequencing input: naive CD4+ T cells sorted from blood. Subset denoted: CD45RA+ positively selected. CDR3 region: CASSAVTGPGELFF. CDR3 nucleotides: TGTGCCAGCAGCGCAGTCACAGGTCCGGGGGAACTGTTTTTT.